Sequencing of this TCR beta chain was carried out in a study of blood T cell repertoires in COVID-19. Study-wide context: Italy, Spain and the United States were the sources of the convalescent and acute COVID-19 samples.

Trimming took 0 bases from V and 8 from J, leaving 14 bases between them. CDR3 length: 15 amino acids. Germline V gene lookup returns CDR1 SGHTS and CDR2 YDEGEE. Study processing details: Amplified reference gene primers provided the basis for estimating nucleated cell counts. TCRdb's table, derived via immunoSEQ multiplex PCR, lists solely in-frame clones and lacks some. The D gene and trimming were derived from the DNA, and the V and J assignments and clone size from that table. The sample shows 100,000 to 120,000 clones, around 85% of them seen only once. This receptor was obtained from a woman aged 55-69 years with COVID-19, enrolled during active disease. The V gene is TRBV5-8, the J gene TRBJ1-4, with no clear D. The sequenced material came from peripheral blood. The CDR3 nucleotides are TGTGCCAGCAGCTTGGACCCCTCCAGACTGGAAAAACTGTTTTTT. Residues: CASSLDPSRLEKLFF.